This T cell receptor beta chain was recorded in a study of blood T cell repertoires in COVID-19. The overall study: Sites across the United States, Italy and Spain contributed samples from acute and convalescent COVID-19. T cells, B-cell-depleted T cells, or PBMCs supplied cDNA or gDNA.

Unmatched junction bases numbered 10, after V lost 6 bases and J lost 3 bases. This CDR3 is 15 amino acids long. Germline V gene data show CDR1 as MNHEY and CDR2 as SVGAGI. This clone was observed a few times. Per the original data handling: Estimates of nucleated cell counts were drawn from the amplification of reference gene primers. Repertoires were generated with immunoSEQ multiplex PCR, while TCRdb's copy carries only in-frame clones and drops some. The V and J calls and clone size come from that table; D and trimming were worked out from the DNA. The sample has under 250,000 clones, 82% seen once; the top ten hold 4.7%.

This TCR was sampled from a woman aged 65 to 85 with acute or convalescent COVID-19. V and J are TRBV6-5 and TRBJ2-7; 8 bases match TRBD1. Sequencing was performed on peripheral blood. CDR3 amino acids: CASSSEQGVYYEQYF. The CDR3 DNA follows: TGTGCCAGCAGCTCCGAACAGGGGGTGTACTACGAGCAGTACTTC.